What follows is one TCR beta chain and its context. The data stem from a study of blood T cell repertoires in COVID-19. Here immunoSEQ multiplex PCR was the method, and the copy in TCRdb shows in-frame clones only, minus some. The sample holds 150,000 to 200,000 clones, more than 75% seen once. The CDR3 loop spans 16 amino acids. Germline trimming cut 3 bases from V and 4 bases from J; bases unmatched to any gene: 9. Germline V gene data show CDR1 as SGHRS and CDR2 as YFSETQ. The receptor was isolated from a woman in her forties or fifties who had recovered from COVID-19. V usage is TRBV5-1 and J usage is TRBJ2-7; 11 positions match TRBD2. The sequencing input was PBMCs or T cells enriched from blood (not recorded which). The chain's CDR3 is CASSYGTGTSGYEQYF. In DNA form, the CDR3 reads TGCGCCAGCAGCTACGGAACCGGGACTAGCGGATACGAGCAGTACTTC.